Below, 3 T cell receptor beta chains from the same sample are listed, as sequenced in a study of CD8 T cells in Susac syndrome. It was with random hexamers that roughly 0.45 to 1 ug RNA was reverse transcribed. TCRdb re-derived calls from the immunoSEQ multiplex PCR reads in MiXCR, one entry per CDR3 protein. The data show a few hundred thousand distinct CDR3 sequences, with roughly 90% seen just once and 0.1% to 0.15% held by the top ten. Sequencing was performed on CD8+ T cells from PBMCs. All receptors come from a human donor with multiple sclerosis.

This chain uses TRBV7-9 with TRBJ1-3; 7 bases agree with TRBD1. V trimming: 5 bases; J trimming: 4 bases; junction bases outside the gene matches: 11. Germline-derived CDR1 and CDR2 are SEHNR and FQNEAQ (reference sequence). CDR3 size: 16 residues. The CDR3 DNA sequence: TGTGCCAGCAGCCTGGGGACAGCTGGACGGGGAAACACCATATATTTT. Encoded protein: CASSLGTAGRGNTIYF.

The chain recombines TRBV9 with TRBJ2-3; D is ambiguous. The CDR3 totals 12 residues. The V end was cut by 3 bases, the J end by 2 bases, with 4 bases between. The germline CDR1 and CDR2 sequences are SGDLS and YYNGEE. CDR3: CASSDDTDTQYF. The CDR3 coding sequence is TGTGCCAGCAGCGACGACACAGATACGCAGTATTTT.

This chain uses TRBV4-1 with TRBJ2-7; 9 bases align to TRBD2. The CDR3 has 18 amino acids. Germline lookup yields CDR1 MGHRA and CDR2 YSYEKL. J was trimmed by 3 bases and V by 2 bases; bases with no gene match: 14. The CDR3: CASSQNQGRLADNYEQYF. CDR3 in DNA: TGCGCCAGCAGCCAAAATCAAGGGAGACTAGCGGACAACTACGAGCAGTACTTC.